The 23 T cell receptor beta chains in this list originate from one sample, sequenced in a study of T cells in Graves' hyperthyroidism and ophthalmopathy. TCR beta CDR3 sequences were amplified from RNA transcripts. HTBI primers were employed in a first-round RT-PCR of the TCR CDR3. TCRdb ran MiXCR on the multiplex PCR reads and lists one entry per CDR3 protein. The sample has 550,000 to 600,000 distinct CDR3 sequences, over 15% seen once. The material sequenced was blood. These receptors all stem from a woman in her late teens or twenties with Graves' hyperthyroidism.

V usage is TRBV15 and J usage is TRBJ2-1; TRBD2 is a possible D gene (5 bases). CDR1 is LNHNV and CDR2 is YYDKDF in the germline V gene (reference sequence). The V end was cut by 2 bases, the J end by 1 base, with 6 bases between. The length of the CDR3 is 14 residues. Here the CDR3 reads CATSRRESYNEQFF. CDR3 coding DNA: TGTGCCACCAGCAGAAGGGAGTCCTACAATGAGCAGTTCTTC.

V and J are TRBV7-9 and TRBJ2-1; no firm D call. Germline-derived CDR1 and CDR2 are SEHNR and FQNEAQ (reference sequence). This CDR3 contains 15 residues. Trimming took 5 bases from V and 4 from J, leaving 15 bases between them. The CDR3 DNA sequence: TGTGCCAGCAGCCCCCGTGGGCAGCTTTACAATGAGCAGTTCTTC. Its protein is CASSPRGQLYNEQFF. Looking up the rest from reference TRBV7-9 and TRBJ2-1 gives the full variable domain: DTGVSQNPRHKITKRGQNVTFRCDPISEHNRLYWYRQTLGQGPEFLTYFQNEAQLEKSRLLSDRFSAERPKGSFSTLEIQRTEQGDSAMYLCASSPRGQLYNEQFFGPGTRLTVL.

The CDR3 bases are TGTGCCAGCAGTTTAAACACAATTACAGGGAATGAGCAGTTCTTC. It translates to CASSLNTITGNEQFF. This sequence joins TRBV27 and TRBJ2-1, with D possibly TRBD1 on 6 matching bases. There are 15 residues in the CDR3. V was pared by 2 bases and J by 7 bases, with 15 bases between. Germline lookup yields CDR1 MNHEY and CDR2 SMNVEV (reference sequence).

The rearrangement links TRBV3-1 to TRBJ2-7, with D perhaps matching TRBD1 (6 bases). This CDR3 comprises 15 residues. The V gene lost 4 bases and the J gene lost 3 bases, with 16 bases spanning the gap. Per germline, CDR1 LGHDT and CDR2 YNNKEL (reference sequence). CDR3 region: CASSPGRDTGYEQYF. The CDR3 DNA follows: TGTGCCAGCAGCCCTGGCCGGGACACTGGCTACGAGCAGTACTTC.

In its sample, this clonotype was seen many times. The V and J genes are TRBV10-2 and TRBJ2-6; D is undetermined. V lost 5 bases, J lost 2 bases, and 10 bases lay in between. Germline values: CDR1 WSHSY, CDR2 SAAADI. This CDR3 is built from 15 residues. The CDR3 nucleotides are TGCGCCAGCAGTTACGGTTACCCTGGGGCCAACGTCCTGACTTTC. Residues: CASSYGYPGANVLTF.

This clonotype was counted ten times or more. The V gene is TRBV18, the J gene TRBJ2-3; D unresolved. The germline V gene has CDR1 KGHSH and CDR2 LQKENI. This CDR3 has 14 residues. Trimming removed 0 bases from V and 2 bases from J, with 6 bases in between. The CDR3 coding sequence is TGTGCCAGCTCACCACCGGCGGCCACAGATACGCAGTATTTT. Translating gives CASSPPAATDTQYF.

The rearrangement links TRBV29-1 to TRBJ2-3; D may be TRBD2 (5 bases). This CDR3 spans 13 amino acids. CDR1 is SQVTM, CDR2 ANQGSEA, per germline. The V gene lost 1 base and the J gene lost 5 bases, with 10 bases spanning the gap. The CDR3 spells CSVEGLAGDTQYF. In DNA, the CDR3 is TGCAGCGTTGAAGGCCTAGCAGGAGATACGCAGTATTTT.

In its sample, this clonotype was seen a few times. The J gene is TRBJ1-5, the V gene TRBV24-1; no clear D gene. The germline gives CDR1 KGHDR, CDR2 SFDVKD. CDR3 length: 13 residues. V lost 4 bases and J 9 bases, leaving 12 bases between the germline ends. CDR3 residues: CATSDPAVGPQHF. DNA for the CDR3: TGTGCCACCAGTGACCCGGCGGTGGGGCCCCAGCATTTT.

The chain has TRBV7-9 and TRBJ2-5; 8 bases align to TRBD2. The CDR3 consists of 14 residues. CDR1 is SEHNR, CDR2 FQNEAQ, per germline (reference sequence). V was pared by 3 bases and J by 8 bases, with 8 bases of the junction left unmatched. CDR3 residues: CASSLETRGGTQYF. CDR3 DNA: TGTGCCAGCAGCTTGGAGACCCGGGGGGGAACCCAGTACTTC.

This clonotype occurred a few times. This CDR3 is CASSSNREASYNEQFF. The CDR3 bases are TGTGCCAGCAGCTCCAACAGGGAAGCGTCCTACAATGAGCAGTTCTTC. V gene TRBV11-3 combines with J gene TRBJ2-1, with D perhaps TRBD1 (6 bases). The CDR3 covers 16 residues. V gave up 4 bases and J gave up 1 base, with 14 bases separating them. CDR1 is SGHNT and CDR2 is YENEEA in the germline V gene.

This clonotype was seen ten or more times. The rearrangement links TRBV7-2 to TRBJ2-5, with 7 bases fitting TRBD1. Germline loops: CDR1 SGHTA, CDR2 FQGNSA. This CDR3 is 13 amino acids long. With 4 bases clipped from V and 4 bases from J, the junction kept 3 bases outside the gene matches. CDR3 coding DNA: TGTGCCAGCAGCTACAGGGGAACAGAGACCCAGTACTTC. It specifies CASSYRGTETQYF.

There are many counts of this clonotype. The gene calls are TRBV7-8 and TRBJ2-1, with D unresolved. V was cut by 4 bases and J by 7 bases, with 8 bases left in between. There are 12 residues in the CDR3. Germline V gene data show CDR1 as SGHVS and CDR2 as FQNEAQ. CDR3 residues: CASSSLSNEQFF. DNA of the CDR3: TGTGCCAGCAGCTCCTTGTCTAATGAGCAGTTCTTC.

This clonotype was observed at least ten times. The CDR3 protein is CASSLSWGTEAFF. In DNA, the CDR3 is TGTGCCAGCAGCTTGTCGTGGGGCACTGAAGCTTTCTTT. The chain employs TRBV5-5 and TRBJ1-1; D is uncertain. Trimming took off 1 base at V and 4 bases at J, with 8 bases between the two ends. The germline V gene encodes CDR1 SGHKS and CDR2 YYEKEE (reference sequence). This CDR3 has 13 amino acids.

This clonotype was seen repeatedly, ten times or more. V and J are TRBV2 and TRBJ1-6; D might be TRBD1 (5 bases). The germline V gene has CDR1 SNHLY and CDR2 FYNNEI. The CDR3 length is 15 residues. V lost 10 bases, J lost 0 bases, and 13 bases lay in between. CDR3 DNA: TGTGCCATCAAGTCCAGGGTCTCCTATAATTCACCCCTCCACTTT. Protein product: CAIKSRVSYNSPLHF.

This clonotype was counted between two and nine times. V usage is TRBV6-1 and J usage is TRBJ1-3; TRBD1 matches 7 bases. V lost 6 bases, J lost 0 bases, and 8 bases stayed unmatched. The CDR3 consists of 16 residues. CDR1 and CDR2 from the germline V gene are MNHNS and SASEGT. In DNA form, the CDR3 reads TGTGCCAGCAGACTAGGGGGCCGGGCCTCTGGAAACACCATATATTTT. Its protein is CASRLGGRASGNTIYF.

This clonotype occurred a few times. CDR3 region: CATSVGTVYEQYF. CDR3 nucleotide sequence: TGTGCCACCAGCGTCGGGACAGTATACGAGCAGTACTTC. The chain joins TRBV15 to TRBJ2-7; 7 bases align to TRBD1. Germline V CDR1 and CDR2: LNHNV, YYDKDF (reference sequence). After removal of 5 bases from V and 4 bases from J, the junction contained 5 bases not matched to a gene. This CDR3 has 13 amino acids.

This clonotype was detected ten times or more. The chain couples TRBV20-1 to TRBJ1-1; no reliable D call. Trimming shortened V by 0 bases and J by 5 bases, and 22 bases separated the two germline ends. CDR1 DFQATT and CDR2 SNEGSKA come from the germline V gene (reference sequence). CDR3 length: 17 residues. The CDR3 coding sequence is TGCAGTGCTAGAGATCTCGAAGCCGGACCCCGGGGAACTGAAGCTTTCTTT. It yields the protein CSARDLEAGPRGTEAFF.

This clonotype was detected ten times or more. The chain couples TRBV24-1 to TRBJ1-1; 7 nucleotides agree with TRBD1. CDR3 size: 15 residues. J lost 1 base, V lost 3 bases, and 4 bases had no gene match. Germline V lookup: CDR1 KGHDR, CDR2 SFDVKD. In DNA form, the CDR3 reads TGTGCCACCAGTGATCCCCGGACAGGGAACACTGAAGCTTTCTTT. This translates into CATSDPRTGNTEAFF.

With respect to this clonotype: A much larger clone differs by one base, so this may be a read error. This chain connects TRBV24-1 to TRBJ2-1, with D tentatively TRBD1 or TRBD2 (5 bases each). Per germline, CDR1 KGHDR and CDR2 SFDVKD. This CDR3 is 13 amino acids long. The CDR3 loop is CATSESADNERFF. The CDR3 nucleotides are TGTGCCACCAGTGAATCAGCGGACAATGAGCGGTTCTTC.

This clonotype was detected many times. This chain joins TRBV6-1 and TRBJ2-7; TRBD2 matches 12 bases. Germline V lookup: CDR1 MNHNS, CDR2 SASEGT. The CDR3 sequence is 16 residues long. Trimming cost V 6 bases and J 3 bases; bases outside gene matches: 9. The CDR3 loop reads CASRTAGLAGFYEQYF. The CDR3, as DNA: TGTGCCAGCAGGACCGCGGGACTAGCGGGCTTCTACGAGCAGTACTTC.

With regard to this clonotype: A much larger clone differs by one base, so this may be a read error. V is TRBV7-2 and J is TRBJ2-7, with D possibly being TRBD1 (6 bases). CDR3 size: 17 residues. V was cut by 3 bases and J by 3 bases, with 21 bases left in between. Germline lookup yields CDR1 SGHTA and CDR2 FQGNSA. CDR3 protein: CASSFVPWDKGLYEQYF. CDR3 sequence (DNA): TGTGCCAGCAGCTTTGTCCCATGGGACAAAGGACTCTACGAGCAGTACTTC.

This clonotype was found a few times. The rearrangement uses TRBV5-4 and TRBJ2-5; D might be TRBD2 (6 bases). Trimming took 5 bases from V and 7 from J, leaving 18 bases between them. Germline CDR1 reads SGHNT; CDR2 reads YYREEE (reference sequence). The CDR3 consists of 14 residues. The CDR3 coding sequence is TGTGCCAGCAGGGTGGAGGGCGGCCGGGGGACCCAGTACTTC. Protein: CASRVEGGRGTQYF.

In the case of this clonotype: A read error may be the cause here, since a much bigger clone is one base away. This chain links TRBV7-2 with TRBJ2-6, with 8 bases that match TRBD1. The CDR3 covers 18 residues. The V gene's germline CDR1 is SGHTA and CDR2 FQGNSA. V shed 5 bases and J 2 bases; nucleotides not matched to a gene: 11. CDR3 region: CASSPRTGPTTGANVLTF. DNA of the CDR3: TGTGCCAGCAGCCCGCGGACAGGGCCTACCACTGGGGCCAACGTCCTGACTTTC.